The clone carrying this TCR beta chain showed up just once. Per the original methods: Using reference gene primer amplification, nucleated cell counts were estimated. This table comes from immunoSEQ multiplex PCR, and its TCRdb copy is limited to in-frame clones, with some not included. That table supplies the V and J calls and clone size; D and trimming were determined from the DNA. This table has roughly 250,000 clones, around 89% appearing once. The data are from a study of blood T cell repertoires in COVID-19. This CDR3 comprises 15 residues. Trimming took 2 bases from V and 0 from J, leaving 10 bases between them. Germline V gene data show CDR1 as KGHSH and CDR2 as LQKENI.

The clonotype comes from a man in his thirties or forties with acute or convalescent COVID-19. The specimen sequenced was peripheral blood. J is TRBJ1-1 and V is TRBV18; unclear D gene. CDR3 DNA: TGTGCCAGCTCACCAAGTGCCAGGATGAACACTGAAGCTTTCTTT. Translation: CASSPSARMNTEAFF.